One sample yielded the 16 T cell receptor beta chains listed below, sequenced in a study of cytomegalovirus exposure and HLA in healthy donors. It was with 60 Vbeta and 13 Jbeta primers that the PCR ran. Clones were sequenced by immunoSEQ multiplex PCR, and TCRdb holds only the in-frame ones, with some missing. The profile shows 200,000 to 250,000 clones, more than 60% of them singletons. The sample comprised PBMCs. The receptors stem from a man aged 50 or older in good health and CMV-seronegative.

This clone was observed a few times. The genes are TRBV14 and TRBJ2-7; 9 positions agree with TRBD1. The CDR3 is 15 residues long. V lost 5 bases, J lost 0 bases, and 5 bases stayed unmatched. Germline V lookup: CDR1 SGHDN, CDR2 FVKESK. CDR3 loop: CASSRRDRASYEQYF. CDR3 nucleotides: TGTGCCAGCAGCAGGCGGGACAGGGCCTCCTACGAGCAGTACTTC.

This clone was counted a few times. The V gene is TRBV6-1, the J gene TRBJ2-7; 8 bases match TRBD1. The V segment lost 4 bases and the J segment 6 bases; nucleotides outside the gene matches: 8. The CDR3 has 14 amino acids. CDR1 and CDR2 from the germline V gene are MNHNS and SASEGT. This chain's CDR3 is CASSVNPGQVEQYF. Here the CDR3 DNA reads TGTGCCAGCAGTGTAAACCCGGGACAGGTCGAGCAGTACTTC.

V usage is TRBV2 and J usage is TRBJ1-2, with TRBD1 matching 7 bases. J was trimmed by 6 bases and V by 6 bases; bases with no gene match: 4. The CDR3 extends over 12 amino acids. Germline CDR1 is SNHLY and CDR2 is FYNNEI. The CDR3 sequence: CASSKQGNGYTF. The CDR3 DNA sequence: TGTGCCAGCAGCAAACAGGGGAATGGCTACACCTTC. Complete variable domain (other parts from reference TRBV2 and TRBJ1-2): EPEVTQTPSHQVTQMGQEVILRCVPISNHLYFYWYRQILGQKVEFLVSFYNNEISEKSEIFDDQFSVERPDGSNFTLKIRSTKLEDSAMYFCASSKQGNGYTFGSGTRLTVV.

V and J are TRBV6-1 and TRBJ1-5; D unresolved. V was shortened by 6 bases and J by 9 bases, with 18 bases between the two germline ends. Germline V gives CDR1 MNHNS, CDR2 SASEGT. The CDR3 totals 14 residues. The CDR3 is CASRDYMGFGPQHF. The CDR3, as DNA: TGTGCCAGCAGGGATTATATGGGCTTTGGGCCCCAGCATTTT.

This clone has a single count. The V and J genes are TRBV7-2 and TRBJ2-5, with D perhaps TRBD1 (6 bases). Matching the DNA end better, TRBJ2-7 makes the J call doubtful. CDR3 length: 13 residues. Germline values: CDR1 SGHTA, CDR2 FQGNSA. CDR3 coding DNA: TGTGCCAAAAACAGGGTTAGCTCCTACGAGCAGTACTTC. This gives the protein CAKNRVSSYEQYF.

V gene TRBV28 combines with J gene TRBJ1-1; D uncertain. Germline V gives CDR1 MDHEN, CDR2 SYDVKM. V lost 5 bases and J lost 4, with 11 bases in between. The CDR3 totals 13 residues. The chain's CDR3 is CASSPRGGTEAFF. The CDR3 DNA follows: TGTGCCAGCAGTCCCCGGGGAGGCACTGAAGCTTTCTTT.

This clone occurred once. The genes are TRBV6-6 and TRBJ1-2; possible D gene TRBD1, 6 bases. The V gene's germline CDR1 is MNHNY and CDR2 SVGAGI (reference sequence). Trimming took 6 bases from V and 4 from J, leaving 15 bases between them. The CDR3 length is 14 residues. The DNA of the CDR3 is TGTGCCAGCAGAGCTTTCGGGACACTCTATGGCTACACCTTC. Translated, it gives CASRAFGTLYGYTF.

This sequence joins TRBV15 and TRBJ1-4; maybe TRBD1 (6 bases). The CDR3 spans 15 residues. Germline CDR1 reads LNHNV; CDR2 reads YYDKDF (reference sequence). Between the trimmed V and J ends, which lost 5 bases and 2 bases, there was a span of 12 bases. This CDR3 reads CATSRRTATNEKLFF. CDR3 nucleotide sequence: TGTGCCACCAGCCGAAGGACAGCCACTAATGAAAAACTGTTTTTT. Filled out from reference TRBV15 and TRBJ1-4, the complete variable domain reads DAMVIQNPRYQVTQFGKPVTLSCSQTLNHNVMYWYQQKSSQAPKLLFHYYDKDFNNEADTPDNFQSRRPNTSFCFLDIRSPGLGDTAMYLCATSRRTATNEKLFFGSGTQLSVL.

This rearrangement joins TRBV5-8 to TRBJ2-7; D uncertain. Germline lookup yields CDR1 SGHTS and CDR2 YDEGEE. This CDR3 is 14 amino acids long. V gave up 0 bases and J gave up 5 bases, with 12 bases separating them. CDR3 in DNA: TGTGCCAGCAGCTTGGAAGGCGGTGCGGACGAGCAGTACTTC. It is translated as CASSLEGGADEQYF.

The DNA of the CDR3 is TGTGCCAGCAGCCGACAGGGGGGGGATCAGCCCCAGCATTTT. This translates into CASSRQGGDQPQHF. This chain joins TRBV6-5 and TRBJ1-5; 9 bases line up with TRBD1. The ends lost 6 bases at V and 5 bases at J; junction bases unmatched: 5. There are 14 residues in the CDR3. CDR1 and CDR2 from the germline V gene are MNHEY and SVGAGI.

The chain is built from TRBV12-5 and TRBJ1-2, with 7 bases fitting TRBD1. CDR3 length equals 16 residues. V trimming: 5 bases; J trimming: 2 bases; junction bases outside the gene matches: 11. Germline CDR1 reads LGHNT; CDR2 reads FRNRAP. The DNA for the CDR3 is TGTGCTAGTGGTCTTGACAGGGCCCCTCTCAACTATGGCTACACCTTC. Its translation is CASGLDRAPLNYGYTF. The entire variable domain, with the rest obtained from reference TRBV12-5 and TRBJ1-2, is as follows: DARVTQTPRHKVTEMGQEVTMRCQPILGHNTVFWYRQTMMQGLELLAYFRNRAPLDDSGMPKDRFSAEMPDATLATLKIQPSEPRDSAVYFCASGLDRAPLNYGYTFGSGTRLTVV.

The CDR3: CASSLGQRDRGPGYTF. The CDR3 nucleotides are TGCGCCAGCAGCTTGGGACAGCGAGACAGGGGGCCTGGCTACACCTTC. The gene calls are TRBV5-1 and TRBJ1-2; 10 bases align to TRBD1. Germline-derived CDR1 and CDR2 are SGHRS and YFSETQ. This CDR3 spans 16 amino acids. With V trimmed by 0 bases and J by 7 bases, 9 bases remained unmatched.

The V gene is TRBV6-5, the J gene TRBJ1-3; 9 nucleotides align to TRBD1. Trimming at V came to 10 bases and at J to 3 bases, leaving 4 bases not matched to a gene. Per the germline V gene, CDR1 is MNHEY and CDR2 is SVGAGI. The CDR3 covers 13 residues. The CDR3 DNA follows: TGTGCCACCCTGGACAGGGGTGGAAACACCATATATTTT. Translated, it gives CATLDRGGNTIYF.

This sequence joins TRBV4-2 and TRBJ2-1; D is possibly TRBD2 (5 bases). The length of the CDR3 is 16 residues. V was clipped by 4 bases and J by 3 bases, with 16 bases between them. CDR1 and CDR2 (germline): LGHNA, YNFKEQ. The CDR3 is CASSRLGDAGYNEQFF. The DNA of the CDR3 is TGTGCCAGCAGCCGGCTCGGGGATGCGGGCTACAATGAGCAGTTCTTC.

The rearrangement uses TRBV28 and TRBJ2-2; D perhaps matches TRBD1 (6 bases). The CDR3 has 15 residues. Germline CDR1 is MDHEN and CDR2 is SYDVKM. Between the trimmed V and J ends, which lost 6 bases and 4 bases, there was a span of 15 bases. The DNA for the CDR3 is TGTGCCAGCAGGCTAGACCGGGACACCACCGGGGAGCTGTTTTTT. Residues: CASRLDRDTTGELFF. The full variable domain, with the rest looked up from reference TRBV28 and TRBJ2-2, is DVKVTQSSRYLVKRTGEKVFLECVQDMDHENMFWYRQDPGLGLRLIYFSYDVKMKEKGDIPEGYSVSREKKERFSLILESASTNQTSMYLCASRLDRDTTGELFFGEGSRLTVL.

The chain recombines TRBV19 with TRBJ1-5, with 10 nucleotides matching TRBD1. The CDR3 has 18 amino acids. J gave up 1 base and V 5 bases, and 11 bases lay outside the gene matches. Germline assignment: CDR1 LNHDA and CDR2 SQIVND (reference sequence). The CDR3 loop reads CASSPLGTGVVSNQPQHF. The CDR3 DNA reads TGTGCCAGTAGTCCCCTCGGGACAGGGGTTGTAAGCAATCAGCCCCAGCATTTT.